Below are 14 T cell receptor beta chains sequenced from a single sample in a study of control samples from healthy donors and cancer patients. Libraries were prepared by immunoSEQ multiplex PCR; TCRdb keeps only in-frame clonotypes and omits some of them. The table has about 130,000 clones, about nine tenths seen once. Material: blood. The receptors were gathered from a man aged 18 to 29 in good health.

The V call is TRBV9, the J call TRBJ2-5, with a possible D match to TRBD1 (6 bases). The CDR3 length is 15 residues. Germline CDR1 is SGDLS and CDR2 is YYNGEE. V dropped 0 bases and J dropped 4 bases, with 13 bases sitting between them. The CDR3 loop reads CASSVGGQPGETQYF. The CDR3 nucleotides are TGTGCCAGCAGCGTAGGGGGGCAGCCGGGAGAGACCCAGTACTTC.

The chain carries TRBV3-1 (or the pseudogene TRBV3-2) and TRBJ2-3; D gene ambiguous. The length of the CDR3 is 13 residues. Germline-derived CDR1 and CDR2 are LGHDT and YNNKEL (reference sequence). V lost 4 bases to trimming and J lost 4 bases, with 9 bases between them. The CDR3 protein is CASSPGVPDTQYF. Here the CDR3 DNA reads TGTGCCAGCAGCCCTGGGGTACCAGATACGCAGTATTTT.

This sequence joins TRBV7-2 and TRBJ1-2; 10 nucleotides align to TRBD1. In germline, CDR1 is SGHTA, CDR2 FQGNSA. The V and J ends lost 1 base and 2 bases, in that order; junction bases with no gene match: 1. The CDR3 length is 15 residues. CDR3 region: CASSLGGQGNYGYTF. For the CDR3, the DNA is TGTGCCAGCAGCTTAGGGGGACAGGGGAACTATGGCTACACCTTC.

The chain links TRBV3-1 (or the pseudogene TRBV3-2) to TRBJ2-3, with D uncertain. This CDR3 contains 13 residues. Germline V CDR1 and CDR2: LGHDT, YNNKEL (reference sequence). V lost 4 bases and J lost 6, with 11 bases in between. CDR3 in amino acids: CASSLLSLDTQYF. CDR3 sequence (DNA): TGTGCCAGCAGCCTGCTCAGTCTGGATACGCAGTATTTT.

The chain has TRBV5-5 and TRBJ2-7; no clear D gene. Trimming removed 4 bases at V and 3 bases at J, with 14 bases between. Germline V gene lookup returns CDR1 SGHKS and CDR2 YYEKEE (reference sequence). This CDR3 region has 14 residues. CDR3 sequence (DNA): TGTGCCAGCAGCGCTTACAGTCACCGCTACGAGCAGTACTTC. This sequence encodes CASSAYSHRYEQYF. Looking up the rest from reference TRBV5-5 and TRBJ2-7 gives the full variable domain: DAGVTQSPTHLIKTRGQQVTLRCSPISGHKSVSWYQQVLGQGPQFIFQYYEKEERGRGNFPDRFSARQFPNYSSELNVNALLLGDSALYLCASSAYSHRYEQYFGPGTRLTVT.

The chain is built from TRBV11-2 and TRBJ2-7; TRBD1 aligns across 12 bases. Germline assignment: CDR1 SGHAT and CDR2 FQNNGV. Trimming cost V 4 bases and J 3 bases; bases outside gene matches: 7. The CDR3 has 16 residues. DNA of the CDR3: TGTGCCAGCAGCTCGCTCCGGGACAGGGGGCACTACGAGCAGTACTTC. It specifies CASSSLRDRGHYEQYF.

This chain uses TRBV5-1 with TRBJ1-5; unclear D gene. Deletions cut 0 bases from V and 0 bases from J, with 7 bases between. Germline V lookup: CDR1 SGHRS, CDR2 YFSETQ. The CDR3 loop spans 15 amino acids. This CDR3 reads CASSLDTNSNQPQHF. The CDR3 DNA reads as TGCGCCAGCAGCTTGGACACAAATAGCAATCAGCCCCAGCATTTT.

The chain couples TRBV6-5 to TRBJ1-6, with 10 bases aligning to TRBD1. V lost 11 bases, J lost 8 bases, and 12 bases stayed unmatched. Germline assignment: CDR1 MNHEY and CDR2 SVGAGI. This CDR3 region has 15 residues. The CDR3 loop is CALQAGTGVDSPLHF. DNA for the CDR3: TGTGCCTTACAAGCCGGGACAGGGGTTGATTCACCCCTCCACTTT.

This chain uses TRBV18 with TRBJ2-1; 7 bases fit TRBD1. The CDR3 sequence is 15 residues long. With V trimmed by 5 bases and J by 2 bases, 6 bases remained unmatched. Germline CDR1 KGHSH, CDR2 LQKENI. The CDR3 sequence is CASSMPDRAYNEQFF. The DNA for the CDR3 is TGTGCCAGCTCAATGCCAGACAGGGCCTACAATGAGCAGTTCTTC.

The chain uses TRBV12-3 or TRBV12-4 and TRBJ2-3, with D unclear. The CDR3 has 12 residues. V lost 7 bases and J lost 4, with 9 bases in between. This CDR3 is CASNLFPDTQYF. CDR3 sequence (DNA): TGTGCCAGCAACCTCTTTCCAGATACGCAGTATTTT.

The gene calls are TRBV21-1 and TRBJ1-1; the table assigns TRBD1, which was not confirmed against the DNA. TRBV21-1 is tagged as a pseudogene. This CDR3 has 13 amino acids. This CDR3 is CASSFTGGTEAFF. The CDR3 DNA follows: TGTGCCAGCAGTTTTACAGGGGGCACTGAAGCTTTCTTT.

V usage is TRBV5-1 and J usage is TRBJ1-2; 7 nucleotides line up with TRBD1. V lost 1 base and J lost 3; bases outside the gene matches: 21. The V gene's germline CDR1 is SGHRS and CDR2 YFSETQ. The CDR3 is made up of 20 amino acids. The CDR3 loop is CASSLPQGIGAPYEYYGYTF. The CDR3 coding sequence is TGCGCCAGCAGCTTGCCACAGGGGATAGGGGCACCTTACGAGTACTATGGCTACACCTTC.

This sequence joins TRBV4-1 and TRBJ1-1, with 9 positions matching TRBD1. Unmatched junction bases numbered 1, after V lost 1 base and J lost 4 bases. The germline gives CDR1 MGHRA, CDR2 YSYEKL. The CDR3 totals 14 residues. CDR3 sequence reads: CASSQGDRVTEAFF. The CDR3 region has the DNA TGCGCCAGCAGCCAAGGGGACAGGGTCACTGAAGCTTTCTTT.

This chain joins TRBV16 and TRBJ2-3; possibly TRBD1 for D (7 bases). The CDR3 spans 18 residues. The V end lost 2 bases, the J end lost 4 bases, and 22 bases lay between the germline ends. Germline V lookup: CDR1 KGHSY, CDR2 FQNENV. For the CDR3, the DNA is TGTGCCAGCAGCCAAGCACGGACTTGGACAGGCGGGGCAGATACGCAGTATTTT. Translation: CASSQARTWTGGADTQYF.